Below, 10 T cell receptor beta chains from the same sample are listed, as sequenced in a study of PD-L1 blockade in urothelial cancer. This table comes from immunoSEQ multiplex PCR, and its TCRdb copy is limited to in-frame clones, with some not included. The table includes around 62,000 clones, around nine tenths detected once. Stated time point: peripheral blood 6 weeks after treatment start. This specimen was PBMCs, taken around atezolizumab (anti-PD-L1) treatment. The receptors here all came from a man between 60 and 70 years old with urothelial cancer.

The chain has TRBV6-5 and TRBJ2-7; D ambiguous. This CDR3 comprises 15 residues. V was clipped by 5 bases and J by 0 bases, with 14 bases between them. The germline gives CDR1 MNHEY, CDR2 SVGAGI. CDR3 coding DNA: TGTGCCAGCAGTCGCTACCCCCGTGGCTCCTACGAGCAGTACTTC. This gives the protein CASSRYPRGSYEQYF.

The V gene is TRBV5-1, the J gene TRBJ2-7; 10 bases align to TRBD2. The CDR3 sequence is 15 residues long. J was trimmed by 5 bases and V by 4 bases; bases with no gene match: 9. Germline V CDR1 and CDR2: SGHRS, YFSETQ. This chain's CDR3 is CASSPVTAGGHEQYF. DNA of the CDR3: TGCGCCAGCAGCCCCGTGACAGCGGGAGGGCACGAGCAGTACTTC.

CDR3 residues: CASSWGTRGYEQYF. Written as DNA, the CDR3 is TGTGCCAGCAGCTGGGGGACTAGGGGCTACGAGCAGTACTTC. This sequence joins TRBV7-2 and TRBJ2-7; 8 bases are a match to TRBD2. V lost 4 bases, J lost 3 bases, and 5 bases stayed unmatched. The V gene's germline CDR1 is SGHTA and CDR2 FQGNSA. This CDR3 is built from 14 residues.

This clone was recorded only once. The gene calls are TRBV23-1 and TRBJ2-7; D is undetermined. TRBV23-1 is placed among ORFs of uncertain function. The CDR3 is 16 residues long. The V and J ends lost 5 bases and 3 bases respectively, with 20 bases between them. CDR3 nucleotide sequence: TGCGCCAGCAGTGAAATGATCCTCATGCGGATCTACGAGCAGTACTTC. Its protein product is CASSEMILMRIYEQYF.

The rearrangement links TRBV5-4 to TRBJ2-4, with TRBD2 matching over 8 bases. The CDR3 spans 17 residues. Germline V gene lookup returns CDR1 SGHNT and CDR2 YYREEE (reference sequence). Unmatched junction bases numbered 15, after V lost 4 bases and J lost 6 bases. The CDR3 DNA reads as TGTGCCAGCAGCACCAGCGGGAGCTCCATCTCGGGAAACATTCAGTACTTC. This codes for CASSTSGSSISGNIQYF.

CDR3 residues: CATSRVSGGVAYEQYF. The CDR3 DNA is TGTGCCACCAGCAGAGTAAGCGGCGGAGTAGCCTACGAGCAGTACTTC. This chain joins TRBV15 and TRBJ2-7; the D gene is possibly TRBD2 (5 bases). Germline lookup yields CDR1 LNHNV and CDR2 YYDKDF (reference sequence). This CDR3 has 16 amino acids. Deletions cut 1 base from V and 2 bases from J, with 15 bases between.

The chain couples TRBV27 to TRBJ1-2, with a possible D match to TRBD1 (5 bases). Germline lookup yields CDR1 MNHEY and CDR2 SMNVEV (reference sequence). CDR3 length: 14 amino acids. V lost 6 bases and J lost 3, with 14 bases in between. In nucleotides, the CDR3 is TGTGCCAGCAGAGAGGTGGGGGGTTACTATGGCTACACCTTC. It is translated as CASREVGGYYGYTF.

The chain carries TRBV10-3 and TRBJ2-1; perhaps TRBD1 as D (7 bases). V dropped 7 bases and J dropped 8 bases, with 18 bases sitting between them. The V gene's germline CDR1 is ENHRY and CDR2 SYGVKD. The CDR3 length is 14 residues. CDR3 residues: CAITGGQPRDEQFF. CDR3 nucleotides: TGTGCCATCACCGGGGGACAGCCCCGGGATGAGCAGTTCTTC.

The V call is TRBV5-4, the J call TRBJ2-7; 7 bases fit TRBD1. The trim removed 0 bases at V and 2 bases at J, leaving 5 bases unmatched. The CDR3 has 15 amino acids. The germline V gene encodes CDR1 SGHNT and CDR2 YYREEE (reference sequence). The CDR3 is CASSLGQGVPYEQYF. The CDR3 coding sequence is TGTGCCAGCAGCTTGGGGCAGGGGGTCCCCTACGAGCAGTACTTC.

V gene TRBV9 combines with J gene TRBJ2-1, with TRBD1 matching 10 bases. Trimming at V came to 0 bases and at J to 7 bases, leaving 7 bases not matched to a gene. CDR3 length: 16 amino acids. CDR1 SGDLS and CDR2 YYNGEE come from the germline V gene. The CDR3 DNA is TGTGCCAGCAGCGTAGAGGGACAGGGGCGTGGGAATGAGCAGTTCTTC. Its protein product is CASSVEGQGRGNEQFF. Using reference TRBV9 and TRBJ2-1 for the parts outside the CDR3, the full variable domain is DSGVTQTPKHLITATGQRVTLRCSPRSGDLSVYWYQQSLDQGLQFLIQYYNGEERAKGNILERFSAQQFPDLHSELNLSSLELGDSALYFCASSVEGQGRGNEQFFGPGTRLTVL.